The 7 T cell receptor beta chains listed next were all sequenced from one sample in a study of tumor-infiltrating lymphocytes in oesophageal squamous cell carcinoma. In TCRdb, the PCR reads were re-called with MiXCR into one record per CDR3 protein. Of 15,000 to 20,000 distinct CDR3 sequences in the sample, 45% to 50% are singletons; the top ten hold about 25%. The sequenced material came from esophageal tumor tissue. The receptor set was obtained from a male donor with esophageal squamous cell carcinoma.

This clonotype was observed a handful of times. The rearrangement joins TRBV7-9 to TRBJ2-5; maybe TRBD1 (6 bases). The CDR3 has 15 amino acids. Germline CDR1 reads SEHNR; CDR2 reads FQNEAQ (reference sequence). With 5 bases removed from V and 5 bases from J, the gap between germline ends came to 18 bases. This CDR3 is CASSTTTGPEETQYF. CDR3 nucleotides: TGTGCCAGCAGCACGACAACAGGGCCCGAGGAGACCCAGTACTTC.

The sample holds a few counts of this clonotype. The V and J genes are TRBV5-1 and TRBJ2-1; 8 bases line up with TRBD1. The J call is in doubt because the DNA end fits TRBJ2-7 better. Germline V lookup: CDR1 SGHRS, CDR2 YFSETQ. The CDR3 has 16 residues. The CDR3 region has the DNA TGCGCCAGCAGGTTCACCCAGGGGGCGGCCTACAATGAGCAGTACTTC. Translating gives CASRFTQGAAYNEQYF.

Concerning this clonotype itself: A much more abundant neighbour one base away suggests this may be a read error. V is TRBV4-1 and J is TRBJ2-1, with a tentative D call TRBD2 (6 bases). The DNA end lines up better with TRBJ2-7; the J call may be wrong. The CDR3 runs 15 residues. Germline V gene lookup returns CDR1 MGHRA and CDR2 YSYEKL. The CDR3 reads CASSQANRPGDEQYF. Here the CDR3 DNA reads TGCGCCAGCAGCCAAGCAAACAGGCCGGGGGATGAGCAGTACTTC.

This clonotype was seen at least ten times. The J gene is TRBJ2-5, the V gene TRBV6-2 or TRBV6-3; D is undetermined. CDR1 is MNHEY and CDR2 is SVGEGT in the germline V gene. Trimming pared 0 bases from V and 4 bases from J, leaving 6 bases between. The CDR3 totals 13 residues. For the CDR3, the DNA is TGTGCCAGCAGTTACTCCGTCAGAGAGACCCAGTACTTC. This sequence encodes CASSYSVRETQYF.

The genes are TRBV7-8 and TRBJ2-3, with D perhaps TRBD1 (7 bases). The J call may be incorrect, as the DNA end agrees better with TRBJ2-1. The V gene's germline CDR1 is SGHVS and CDR2 FQNEAQ. This CDR3 has 15 amino acids. CDR3 region: CASSSSWTGGDEQFF. The CDR3 DNA follows: TGTGCCAGCAGCTCCTCGTGGACAGGCGGGGATGAGCAGTTCTTC.

The CDR3 is CASSGQGGETQYF. The CDR3 DNA sequence: TGTGCCAGCAGTGGACAGGGCGGGGAGACCCAGTACTTC. The chain is built from TRBV7-9 and TRBJ2-5; 8 bases are a match to TRBD1. Losses at the gene ends were 6 bases for V and 5 bases for J; bases not matched to a gene: 5. The germline V gene has CDR1 SEHNR and CDR2 FQNEAQ (reference sequence). The CDR3 contains 13 residues.

This clonotype was detected ten times or more. The J gene is TRBJ2-3, the V gene TRBV11-2; D is perhaps TRBD1 or TRBD2 (5 bases each). CDR1 and CDR2 from the germline V gene are SGHAT and FQNNGV. This CDR3 has 11 amino acids. V was clipped by 6 bases and J by 12 bases, with 13 bases between them. In DNA form, the CDR3 reads TGTGCCAGCAGGGGGGAAGTCAGTCAGTATTTT. Translated: CASRGEVSQYF.